This T cell receptor beta chain was profiled in a study of identical twins. TCRdb analysed the 5' RACE reads with MiXCR anew, one entry per CDR3 protein. The sample carries approximately 1.8 million distinct CDR3 sequences, about 32% recorded once. This clonotype was recorded a few times. Its antigen remains unidentified. Study-level points and caveats: Conclusions leaned on cross-sectional statistical analysis and did not track the same donors over time.

The sample was cord blood. This receptor was identified in a newborn girl in good health.

The CDR3 loop reads CASSLDRTLWGYTF. The DNA for the CDR3 is TGTGCCAGCAGTTTAGACCGGACCCTATGGGGCTACACCTTC. This sequence joins TRBV12-3 or TRBV12-4 and TRBJ1-2; D not certain. The ends were cut back, 1 base at V and 8 bases at J, with 14 bases in the middle. This CDR3 spans 14 amino acids.